This entry features one T cell receptor beta chain sequence. Its antigen is not identified. A multiplex PCR was run with 60 Vbeta primers and 13 Jbeta primers. Sequenced by immunoSEQ multiplex PCR; TCRdb stores in-frame clones only, minus some. Here the sample table reports about 200,000 clones. This specimen belongs to a study of cytomegalovirus exposure and HLA in healthy donors. The junction had 5 bases not matched to a gene; V was cut back by 4 bases and J by 3 bases. CDR3 length: 14 residues. CDR1 SGHTS and CDR2 YDEGEE come from the germline V gene. Study outcomes and limitations: TCR association rates varied by HLA locus in a later analysis, with DRB1 highest and HLA-C lowest. An Asian-associated ancestry cluster reportedly showed fewer N-insertions than the roughly 670-donor mean in a later analysis.

Samples came from healthy bone marrow donors. The V and J genes are TRBV5-8 and TRBJ2-5; 8 bases are shared with TRBD1. What was sequenced was PBMCs. The TCR sequence derives from a woman aged 25 to 39 in good health and CMV-seropositive. This CDR3 reads CASSPGTGEETQYF. Written as DNA, the CDR3 is TGTGCCAGCAGCCCCGGGACAGGAGAAGAGACCCAGTACTTC.